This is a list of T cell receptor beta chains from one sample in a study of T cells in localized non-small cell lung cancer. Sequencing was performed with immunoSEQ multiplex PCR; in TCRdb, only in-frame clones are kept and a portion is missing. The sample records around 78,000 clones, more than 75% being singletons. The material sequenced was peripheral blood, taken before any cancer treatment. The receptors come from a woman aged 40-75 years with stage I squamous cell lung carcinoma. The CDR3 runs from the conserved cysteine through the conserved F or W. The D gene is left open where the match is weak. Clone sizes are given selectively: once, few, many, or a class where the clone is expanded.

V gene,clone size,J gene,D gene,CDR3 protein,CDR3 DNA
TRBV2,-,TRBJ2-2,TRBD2,CASKSLAANTGELFF,TGTGCCAGCAAAAGTCTAGCGGCGAACACCGGGGAGCTGTTTTTT
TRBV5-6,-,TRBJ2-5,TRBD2,CASSFTLAGGAKRETQYF,TGTGCCAGCAGCTTCACCCTAGCGGGGGGCGCGAAAAGGGAGACCCAGTACTTC
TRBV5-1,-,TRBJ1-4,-,CASSSRPMSTNEKLFF,TGCGCCAGCAGCTCACGGCCCATGTCCACTAATGAAAAACTGTTTTTT
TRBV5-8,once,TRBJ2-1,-,CASSLGQLSYNEQFF,TGTGCCAGCAGCTTGGGCCAGCTCTCCTACAATGAGCAGTTCTTC
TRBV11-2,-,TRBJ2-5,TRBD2,CASSPIGGEGTQYF,TGTGCCAGCAGCCCTATCGGAGGGGAGGGGACCCAGTACTTC
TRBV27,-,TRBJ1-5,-,CASSMGGGSGPQHF,TGTGCCAGCAGTATGGGAGGGGGTTCAGGGCCCCAGCATTTT
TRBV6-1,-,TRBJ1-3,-,CASSEGRSRGNTIYF,TGTGCCAGCAGTGAGGGCCGCAGCCGGGGAAACACCATATATTTT
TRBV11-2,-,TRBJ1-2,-,CASSLVTDYGYTF,TGTGCCAGCAGCTTAGTTACAGATTATGGCTACACCTTC
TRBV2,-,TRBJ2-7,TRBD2,CASSQLAGGRNEQYF,TGTGCCAGCAGTCAACTAGCGGGGGGGAGAAACGAGCAGTACTTC
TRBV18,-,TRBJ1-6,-,CASSSRGGRINSPLHF,TGTGCCAGCTCATCGCGGGGGGGACGGATTAATTCACCCCTCCACTTT
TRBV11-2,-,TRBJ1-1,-,CASSLASEAFF,TGTGCCAGCAGCTTAGCTTCTGAAGCTTTCTTT
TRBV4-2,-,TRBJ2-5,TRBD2,CASSQTPTSGGETQYF,TGTGCCAGCAGCCAGACCCCGACTAGCGGGGGGGAGACCCAGTACTTC
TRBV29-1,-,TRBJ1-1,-,CSAEAGQGTEAFF,TGCAGCGCCGAGGCAGGGCAGGGCACTGAAGCTTTCTTT
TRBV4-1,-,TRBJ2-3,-,CASSRVGRGRTDTQYF,TGCGCCAGCAGTCGTGTGGGGCGGGGGCGAACAGATACGCAGTATTTT
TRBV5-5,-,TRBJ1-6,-,CASSPAGGLYNSPLHF,TGTGCCAGCAGCCCGGCGGGAGGCCTCTATAATTCACCCCTCCACTTT
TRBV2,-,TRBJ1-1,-,CASSPMGGEAFF,TGTGCCAGCAGTCCCATGGGTGGGGAAGCTTTCTTT
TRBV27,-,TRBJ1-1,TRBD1,CASSSGTVNTEAFF,TGTGCCAGCAGTTCAGGGACAGTTAACACTGAAGCTTTCTTT
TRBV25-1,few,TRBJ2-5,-,CASSGGLQRETQYF,TGTGCCAGCAGTGGAGGACTCCAGCGGGAGACCCAGTACTTC
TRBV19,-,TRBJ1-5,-,CASSINTNQPQHF,TGTGCCAGTAGTATAAACACTAATCAGCCCCAGCATTTT
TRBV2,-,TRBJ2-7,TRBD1,CASSDRVPYEQYF,TGTGCCAGCAGCGACAGGGTACCCTACGAGCAGTACTTC
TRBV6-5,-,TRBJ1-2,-,CASSYSHRNRYHGYTF,TGTGCCAGCAGTTACTCCCACAGGAATAGGTACCATGGCTACACCTTC
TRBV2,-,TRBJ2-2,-,CASSVLASGELFF,TGTGCCAGCAGTGTCCTAGCTTCCGGGGAGCTGTTTTTT
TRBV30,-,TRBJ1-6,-,CAWSDSRSPLHF,TGTGCCTGGAGTGACAGTCGATCACCCCTCCACTTT
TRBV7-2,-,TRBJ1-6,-,CASSLNAGRNSPLHF,TGTGCCAGCAGCTTAAACGCAGGGAGGAATTCACCCCTCCACTTT
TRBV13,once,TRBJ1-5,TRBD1,CASSSGGMSNQPQHF,TGTGCCAGCAGCTCAGGGGGGATGAGCAATCAGCCCCAGCATTTT
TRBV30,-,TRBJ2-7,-,CAWNMDRAEQYF,TGTGCCTGGAATATGGACCGCGCGGAGCAGTACTTC
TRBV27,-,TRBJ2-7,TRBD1,CASSFSGQGSYEQYF,TGTGCCAGCAGTTTTTCGGGACAGGGGTCCTACGAGCAGTACTTC
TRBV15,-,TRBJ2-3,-,CATSLLRGVGTDTQYF,TGTGCCACCAGCCTATTGAGGGGGGTGGGTACAGATACGCAGTATTTT
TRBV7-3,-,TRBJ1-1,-,CASSSKFDTEAFF,TGTGCCAGCAGCTCAAAGTTCGACACTGAAGCTTTCTTT
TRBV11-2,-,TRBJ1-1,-,CASSLVGRGAFF,TGTGCCAGCAGCTTAGTCGGCAGAGGAGCTTTCTTT
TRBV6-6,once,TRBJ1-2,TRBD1,CASTLQGDGYTF,TGTGCCAGCACTTTACAGGGGGATGGCTACACCTTC
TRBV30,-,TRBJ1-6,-,CAWGGPGSYNSPLHF,TGTGCCTGGGGGGGCCCAGGGTCCTATAATTCACCCCTCCACTTT
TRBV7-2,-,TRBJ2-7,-,CASSVTSYEQYF,TGTGCCAGCAGCGTCACAAGCTACGAGCAGTACTTC
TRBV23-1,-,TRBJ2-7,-,CASSHLRTRPLSYEQYF,TGCGCCAGCAGTCACTTAAGGACAAGGCCCTTGTCCTACGAGCAGTACTTC
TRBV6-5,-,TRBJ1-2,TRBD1,CASSYFSGQRYGYTF,TGTGCCAGCAGTTACTTCTCGGGACAGCGATATGGCTACACCTTC
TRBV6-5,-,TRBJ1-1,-,CASRPGRTLTEAFF,TGTGCCAGCAGACCCGGACGGACCCTCACTGAAGCTTTCTTT
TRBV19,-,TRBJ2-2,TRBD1,CASKDRGLSGELFF,TGTGCCAGTAAGGACAGGGGCTTGTCCGGGGAGCTGTTTTTT
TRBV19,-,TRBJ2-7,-,CASSGAAYEQYF,TGTGCCAGTAGCGGGGCAGCCTACGAGCAGTACTTC
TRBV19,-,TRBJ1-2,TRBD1,CASMPRGRFYGYTF,TGTGCCAGTATGCCGAGGGGGCGCTTCTATGGCTACACCTTC
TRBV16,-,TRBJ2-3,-,CASSQDAVGNTQYF,TGTGCCAGCAGCCAAGACGCGGTAGGAAATACGCAGTATTTT
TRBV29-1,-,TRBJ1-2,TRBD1,CSVGQGMDYTF,TGCAGCGTGGGACAGGGAATGGACTACACCTTC